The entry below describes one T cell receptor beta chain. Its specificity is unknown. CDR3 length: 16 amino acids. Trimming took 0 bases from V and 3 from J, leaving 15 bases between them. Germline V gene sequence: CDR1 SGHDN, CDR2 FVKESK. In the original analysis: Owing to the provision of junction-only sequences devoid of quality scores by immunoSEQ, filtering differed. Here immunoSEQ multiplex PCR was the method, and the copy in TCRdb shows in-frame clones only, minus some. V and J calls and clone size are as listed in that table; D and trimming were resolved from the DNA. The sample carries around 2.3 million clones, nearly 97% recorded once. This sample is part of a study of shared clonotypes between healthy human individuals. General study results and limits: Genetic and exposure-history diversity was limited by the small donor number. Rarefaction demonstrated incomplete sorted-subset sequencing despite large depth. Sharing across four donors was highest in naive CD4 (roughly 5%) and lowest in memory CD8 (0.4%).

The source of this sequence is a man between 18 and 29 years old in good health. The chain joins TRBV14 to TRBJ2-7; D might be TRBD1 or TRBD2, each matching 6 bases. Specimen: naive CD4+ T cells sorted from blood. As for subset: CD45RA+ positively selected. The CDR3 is CASSQDQWGANYEQYF. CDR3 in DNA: TGTGCCAGCAGCCAAGATCAGTGGGGGGCAAACTACGAGCAGTACTTC.